The next 20 T cell receptor beta chains were all read from a single sample in a study of T cell responses to AZD1222 COVID-19 vaccine. Profiling relied on immunoSEQ multiplex PCR, and the TCRdb table lists in-frame clones only, not all of them. The sample records 100,000 or so clones, around nine tenths being singletons. Sequences were derived from peripheral blood, sampled on day 0 of AZD1222 vaccination. These receptors all stem from an adult in good health.

This chain links TRBV19 with TRBJ1-2, with D possibly TRBD1 on 5 matching bases. The CDR3 extends over 13 amino acids. Germline-derived CDR1 and CDR2 are LNHDA and SQIVND (reference sequence). Trimming took 5 bases from V and 1 from J, leaving 8 bases between them. CDR3 region: CASSPQGNYGYTF. For the CDR3, the DNA is TGTGCCAGTAGTCCTCAGGGTAACTATGGCTACACCTTC.

This clone has only one observation. This rearrangement joins TRBV5-6 to TRBJ1-6; 7 positions match TRBD1. Germline V gene lookup returns CDR1 SGHDT and CDR2 YYEEEE. This CDR3 is built from 15 residues. The ends lost 1 base at V and 5 bases at J; junction bases unmatched: 3. The CDR3 DNA reads as TGTGCCAGCAGCTTGAGGGGGCCTAATAATTCACCCCTCCACTTT. Translation gives CASSLRGPNNSPLHF.

The chain links TRBV11-1 to TRBJ2-4, with D tentatively TRBD2 (6 bases). Germline CDR1 reads SGHAT; CDR2 reads FQDESV (reference sequence). The CDR3 loop spans 16 amino acids. V was cut by 6 bases and J by 4 bases, with 19 bases left in between. The CDR3 reads CASSPYPLAKKNIQYF. CDR3 in DNA: TGTGCCAGCAGTCCCTACCCCCTAGCGAAAAAAAACATTCAGTACTTC.

This clone was seen a handful of times. The chain joins TRBV25-1 to TRBJ1-6; D possibly corresponds to TRBD1 (5 bases). Trimming took off 1 base at V and 8 bases at J, with 9 bases between the two ends. Germline CDR1 reads MGHDK; CDR2 reads SYGVNS. There are 14 residues in the CDR3. The CDR3 region has the DNA TGTGCCAGCAGTGAATGGGAAGGGGATTCACCCCTCCACTTT. Translated: CASSEWEGDSPLHF.

The rearrangement links TRBV28 to TRBJ2-1; 8 nucleotides agree with TRBD2. Trimming removed 7 bases from V and 2 bases from J; junction bases left unmatched: 7. The CDR3 length is 15 residues. Germline V gives CDR1 MDHEN, CDR2 SYDVKM. The CDR3 loop is CASKVQGLAYNEQFF. DNA of the CDR3: TGTGCCAGCAAGGTCCAGGGACTAGCCTACAATGAGCAGTTCTTC.

This clone was counted only a few times. CDR3 sequence reads: CASGGDRNTEAFF. CDR3 nucleotide sequence: TGTGCCAGCGGAGGTGACAGAAACACTGAAGCTTTCTTT. The chain recombines TRBV11-2 with TRBJ1-1; D is possibly TRBD1 (5 bases). Trimming pared 8 bases from V and 2 bases from J, leaving 12 bases between. The CDR3 totals 13 residues. The germline gives CDR1 SGHAT, CDR2 FQNNGV.

CDR3: CAISDSRGLGGYTF. DNA for the CDR3: TGTGCCATCAGCGATAGCAGGGGGCTGGGGGGCTACACCTTC. This chain joins TRBV10-3 and TRBJ1-2; TRBD1 aligns across 8 bases. The ends lost 6 bases at V and 8 bases at J; junction bases unmatched: 11. The CDR3 runs 14 residues. Germline loops: CDR1 ENHRY, CDR2 SYGVKD.

This clone appeared once. V gene TRBV27 combines with J gene TRBJ2-7; D unclear. V was shortened by 3 bases and J by 0 bases, with 9 bases between the two germline ends. Germline loops: CDR1 MNHEY, CDR2 SMNVEV (reference sequence). The CDR3 loop spans 14 amino acids. CDR3 loop: CASSLNANSYEQYF. In DNA form, the CDR3 reads TGTGCCAGCAGTTTGAACGCGAACTCCTACGAGCAGTACTTC.

The chain employs TRBV7-9 and TRBJ2-7, with D possibly TRBD2 on 6 matching bases. The V end lost 5 bases, the J end lost 6 bases, and 23 bases lay between the germline ends. From germline, CDR1 is SEHNR and CDR2 FQNEAQ (reference sequence). The CDR3 runs 16 residues. DNA for the CDR3: TGTGCCAGCAGCGTGCGGGGTGGGGCGCTTGATGGCGAGCAGTACTTC. It encodes CASSVRGGALDGEQYF.

V and J are TRBV6-1 and TRBJ1-5; no clear D gene. Germline CDR1 reads MNHNS; CDR2 reads SASEGT. Trimming cost V 0 bases and J 6 bases, with 6 bases left between them. The CDR3 has 13 residues. The DNA of the CDR3 is TGTGCCAGCAGTGAAGCTTACACTCAGCCCCAGCATTTT. This encodes CASSEAYTQPQHF.

The rearrangement uses TRBV2 and TRBJ1-4; 9 nucleotides match TRBD1. J lost 8 bases, V lost 3 bases, and 7 bases had no gene match. This CDR3 is 15 amino acids long. CDR1 and CDR2 from the germline V gene are SNHLY and FYNNEI. CDR3 sequence: CASSEGQGEVEKLFF. DNA of the CDR3: TGTGCCAGCAGTGAGGGACAGGGTGAGGTGGAAAAACTGTTTTTT.

The chain has TRBV10-1 and TRBJ2-1; the D is unclear. The CDR3 contains 12 residues. The germline V gene encodes CDR1 WNHNN and CDR2 SYGVQD (reference sequence). V lost 2 bases and J lost 12, with 11 bases in between. CDR3 DNA sequence: TGCGCCAGCAGTGAGGGCCTCAGGTTGCAGTTCTTC. Translated, it gives CASSEGLRLQFF.

The chain links TRBV9 to TRBJ2-5; no reliable D call. V was shortened by 4 bases and J by 4 bases, with 8 bases between the two germline ends. The CDR3 sequence is 12 residues long. Germline CDR1 is SGDLS and CDR2 is YYNGEE. The CDR3 sequence is CASSRTGETQYF. In DNA, the CDR3 is TGTGCCAGCAGCCGCACCGGAGAGACCCAGTACTTC.

This clone was detected only once. The rearrangement links TRBV7-2 to TRBJ1-1, with D hard to call. The V end lost 5 bases, the J end lost 6 bases, and 16 bases lay between the germline ends. CDR3 length: 14 residues. Per the germline V gene, CDR1 is SGHTA and CDR2 is FQGNSA. The CDR3 here is CASSPKYGSPEAFF. Here the CDR3 DNA reads TGTGCCAGCAGCCCTAAGTATGGGTCCCCTGAAGCTTTCTTT.

V and J are TRBV19 and TRBJ1-2; D uncertain. The CDR3 is made up of 14 amino acids. CDR1 and CDR2 (germline): LNHDA, SQIVND (reference sequence). V was cut by 10 bases and J by 6 bases, with 21 bases left in between. CDR3 bases: TGTGCCACCGGACCTGGGCCAAGTTTCGATGGCTACACCTTC. This translates into CATGPGPSFDGYTF. The variable domain in full, completed from reference TRBV19 and TRBJ1-2, reads DGGITQSPKYLFRKEGQNVTLSCEQNLNHDAMYWYRQDPGQGLRLIYYSQIVNDFQKGDIAEGYSVSREKKESFPLTVTSAQKNPTAFYLCATGPGPSFDGYTFGSGTRLTVV.

V and J are TRBV2 and TRBJ1-1, with D possibly being TRBD1 (6 bases). V lost 7 bases and J lost 2, with 11 bases in between. The CDR3 spans 13 residues. The V gene's germline CDR1 is SNHLY and CDR2 FYNNEI. The CDR3 protein is CASTRTENTEAFF. In nucleotides, the CDR3 is TGTGCCAGCACACGGACAGAAAACACTGAAGCTTTCTTT.

This CDR3 is CASSHRLGREGNTDTQYF. CDR3 DNA: TGTGCCAGCAGCCATCGTCTGGGGCGGGAGGGAAACACAGATACGCAGTATTTT. The genes are TRBV9 and TRBJ2-3; 9 bases align to TRBD2. Trimming at V came to 4 bases and at J to 2 bases, leaving 14 bases not matched to a gene. The germline CDR1 and CDR2 sequences are SGDLS and YYNGEE. The CDR3 length is 18 residues.

This chain joins TRBV5-6 and TRBJ2-3, with a possible D match to TRBD1 (6 bases). CDR3 length: 16 amino acids. V lost 1 base and J lost 3, with 15 bases in between. Per the germline V gene, CDR1 is SGHDT and CDR2 is YYEEEE. This chain's CDR3 is CASSLQSARGTDTQYF. The CDR3 DNA reads as TGTGCCAGCAGCTTGCAGTCCGCCAGGGGAACAGATACGCAGTATTTT. The entire variable domain, with the rest obtained from reference TRBV5-6 and TRBJ2-3, is as follows: DAGVTQSPTHLIKTRGQQVTLRCSPKSGHDTVSWYQQALGQGPQFIFQYYEEEERQRGNFPDRFSGHQFPNYSSELNVNALLLGDSALYLCASSLQSARGTDTQYFGPGTRLTVL.

The chain recombines TRBV20-1 with TRBJ1-5; D call uncertain. Germline CDR1 is DFQATT and CDR2 is SNEGSKA (reference sequence). V lost 3 bases and J 6 bases, leaving 15 bases between the germline ends. This CDR3 is 14 amino acids long. In DNA, the CDR3 is TGCAGTGCTAGTGACCCTCGGAGCGCTCAGCCCCAGCATTTT. Amino acids: CSASDPRSAQPQHF.

The chain uses TRBV7-9 and TRBJ1-3, with 7 bases lining up with TRBD1. There are 15 residues in the CDR3. Germline loops: CDR1 SEHNR, CDR2 FQNEAQ (reference sequence). J lost 6 bases, V lost 4 bases, and 9 bases had no gene match. The CDR3 loop reads CASSSNRGTVNTIYF. Written as DNA, the CDR3 is TGTGCCAGCAGCTCTAACAGGGGAACCGTAAACACCATATATTTT. The full variable domain, in which reference TRBV7-9 and TRBJ1-3 provide the parts outside the CDR3, is DTGVSQNPRHKITKRGQNVTFRCDPISEHNRLYWYRQTLGQGPEFLTYFQNEAQLEKSRLLSDRFSAERPKGSFSTLEIQRTEQGDSAMYLCASSSNRGTVNTIYFGEGSWLTVV.